The following is a TCR beta chain sequence with its context. The data belong to a study of blood T cell repertoires in COVID-19. Study as a whole: PBMCs, B-cell-depleted T cells, or T cells were the source of the cDNA or gDNA that made up the material.

V was pared by 2 bases and J by 3 bases, with 10 bases of the junction left unmatched. Germline CDR1 is SGHRS and CDR2 is YFSETQ. This CDR3 has 17 amino acids. Authors' processing steps: Amplification with reference gene primers provided the estimates of nucleated cell counts. The table came from immunoSEQ multiplex PCR; TCRdb's copy has only in-frame clones and leaves some out. The D gene and trimming were derived from the DNA, and the V and J assignments and clone size from that table. In the table there are 210,000 or so clones, 80% to 90% of which are singletons. The rearrangement uses TRBV5-1 and TRBJ1-2, with 10 positions matching TRBD1. This receptor was obtained from a woman aged 70-85 years with active or convalescent COVID-19. The sequencing sample was made of peripheral blood. The CDR3, as DNA: TGCGCCAGCAGCTTCTTGCCGGGACAGGGGACGGACTATGGCTACACCTTC. Encoded protein: CASSFLPGQGTDYGYTF. Full variable domain (outside the CDR3, taken from reference TRBV5-1 and TRBJ1-2): KAGVTQTPRYLIKTRGQQVTLSCSPISGHRSVSWYQQTPGQGLQFLFEYFSETQRNKGNFPGRFSGRQFSNSRSEMNVSTLELGDSALYLCASSFLPGQGTDYGYTFGSGTRLTVV.